This T cell receptor (beta chain) derives from a study of blood T cell repertoires in COVID-19. Study-wide background: The study drew acute and convalescent COVID-19 samples from the United States, Italy and Spain.

Here immunoSEQ multiplex PCR was the method, and the copy in TCRdb shows in-frame clones only, minus some. Among 20,000 to 30,000 clones, roughly four fifths were seen once, and the ten largest hold more than 2%. This CDR3 has 14 amino acids. With 5 bases removed from V and 4 bases from J, the gap between germline ends came to 14 bases. Germline lookup yields CDR1 LNHDA and CDR2 SQIVND (reference sequence). A Seattle source enrolled patients during active infection and followed them longitudinally. This chain links TRBV19 with TRBJ1-1; TRBD1 might be the D (5 bases). Sequencing was performed on peripheral blood. The origin of this receptor is a woman aged 70 to 79 with COVID-19, enrolled during active disease. The CDR3 here is CASSSVWGVTEAFF. The DNA for the CDR3 is TGTGCCAGTAGTTCTGTCTGGGGGGTCACTGAAGCTTTCTTT.